A selection of T cell receptor beta chains follows, all from one sample in a study of Ad26.COV2.S vaccination and SARS-CoV-2 variants. Using immunoSEQ multiplex PCR, the repertoire was profiled, and TCRdb retains in-frame clones only, with some absent. Of a few hundred thousand clones in the sample, about 80% are singletons; the top ten hold approximately 7%. The sample in question was peripheral blood, obtained in a trial of Ad26.COV2.S vaccine versus placebo. The receptors here all came from a person aged 18-60 years who received the Ad26.COV2.S COVID-19 vaccine or a placebo. Each CDR3 is given with its conserved first and last residue. A D gene is named only where the DNA matches it firmly. Some rows have no size entry. The others give once, few or many, or a class for an expanded clone.

D: NA; J: TRBJ2-2; V: TRBV11-3; size: NA; DNA: TGTGCCAGCAGTGGTCGGCCCTACACCGGGGAGCTGTTTTTT; CDR3: CASSGRPYTGELFF
D: NA; J: TRBJ1-2; V: TRBV5-6; size: NA; DNA: TGTGCCAGCAGCACAGGACGCGGCTACACCTTC; CDR3: CASSTGRGYTF
D: NA; J: TRBJ2-7; V: TRBV27; size: NA; DNA: TGTGCCAGCAGCCTTGGGCGGGGCTCCTACGAGCAGTACTTC; CDR3: CASSLGRGSYEQYF
D: NA; J: TRBJ2-1; V: TRBV5-6; size: NA; DNA: TGTGCCAGCAGCTTTCTCGACCTCTTGGGATACAATGAGCAGTTCTTC; CDR3: CASSFLDLLGYNEQFF
D: NA; J: TRBJ2-7; V: TRBV28; size: few; DNA: TGTGCCAGCAGTTCGGGACAAAACTACGAGCAGTACTTC; CDR3: CASSSGQNYEQYF
D: NA; J: TRBJ2-7; V: TRBV2; size: few; DNA: TGTGCCAGCAGTGAAGCCTCTGTGGGCGAGCAGTACTTC; CDR3: CASSEASVGEQYF
D: TRBD1; J: TRBJ1-2; V: TRBV9; size: NA; DNA: TGTGCCAGCAGCTTACCGGGACAGGGGGCCCCGCTCTATGGCTACACCTTC; CDR3: CASSLPGQGAPLYGYTF
D: TRBD2; J: TRBJ2-3; V: TRBV7-3; size: NA; DNA: TGTGCCAGCAGCTTAACGCTAGCGGGTACAGATACGCAGTATTTT; CDR3: CASSLTLAGTDTQYF
D: NA; J: TRBJ2-1; V: TRBV7-9; size: NA; DNA: TGTGCCAGCAGCGTGCCTGGCAACTACCATGAGCAGTTCTTC; CDR3: CASSVPGNYHEQFF
D: TRBD1; J: TRBJ1-1; V: TRBV28; size: NA; DNA: TGTGCCAGCAGTTCGGGACAGGAAGCTTTCTTT; CDR3: CASSSGQEAFF
D: NA; J: TRBJ1-1; V: TRBV5-1; size: once; DNA: TGCGCCAGCAGCTTGGACAGGGATACTGCTTTCTTT; CDR3: CASSLDRDTAFF
D: NA; J: TRBJ2-3; V: TRBV5-6; size: NA; DNA: TGTGCCAGCAGCTTTCCCAGGGATACGCAGTATTTT; CDR3: CASSFPRDTQYF
D: NA; J: TRBJ2-6; V: TRBV7-9; size: once; DNA: TGTGCCAGCAGACCTCCTTACAGGGCCCGTGGGGCCAACGTCCTGACTTTC; CDR3: CASRPPYRARGANVLTF
D: NA; J: TRBJ2-3; V: TRBV4-2; size: NA; DNA: TGTGCCAGCAGCCAAGTAAGGGGGACTAGCACAGATACGCAGTATTTT; CDR3: CASSQVRGTSTDTQYF
D: NA; J: TRBJ1-1; V: TRBV19; size: NA; DNA: TGTGCCAGTAGCTGGAATCGGCTGGGGAACACTGAAGCTTTCTTT; CDR3: CASSWNRLGNTEAFF
D: NA; J: TRBJ1-4; V: TRBV9; size: NA; DNA: TGTGCCAGCAGCGCGGGACTGTGGGAAAAACTGTTTTTT; CDR3: CASSAGLWEKLFF
D: TRBD1; J: TRBJ1-5; V: TRBV5-8; size: NA; DNA: TGTGCCAGCAGTCCGGGACAGCTCAATCAGCCCCAGCATTTT; CDR3: CASSPGQLNQPQHF
D: NA; J: TRBJ2-5; V: TRBV24-1; size: NA; DNA: TGTGCCACCAGTGAAGAGGACCCACTGGGGACCCAGTACTTC; CDR3: CATSEEDPLGTQYF
D: NA; J: TRBJ2-1; V: TRBV5-1; size: once; DNA: TGCGCCAGCAGCTTGGGCGGGAATGAGCAGTTCTTC; CDR3: CASSLGGNEQFF
D: TRBD1; J: TRBJ1-5; V: TRBV6-5; size: NA; DNA: TGTGCCAGCCAAACAGGGGTCAATCAGCCCCAGCATTTT; CDR3: CASQTGVNQPQHF
D: TRBD2; J: TRBJ2-1; V: TRBV7-2; size: NA; DNA: TGTGCCAGCAGTTCCCGGTTTAGCGGGGGGCCATACAATGAGCAGTTCTTC; CDR3: CASSSRFSGGPYNEQFF
D: NA; J: TRBJ2-5; V: TRBV3-1/TRBV3-2; size: NA; DNA: TGTGCCAGCAGCCAAGTAGGTGAAGTTGAGGGGACCCAGTACTTC; CDR3: CASSQVGEVEGTQYF
D: TRBD1; J: TRBJ2-1; V: TRBV9; size: NA; DNA: TGTGCCAGCAGCCCCTTGGGGGACAGGAGGGGCAATGAGCAGTTCTTC; CDR3: CASSPLGDRRGNEQFF
D: TRBD1; J: TRBJ2-5; V: TRBV19; size: NA; DNA: TGTGCCAGTAGTATGGGACAGGGGGCCCGGGAGACCCAGTACTTC; CDR3: CASSMGQGARETQYF
D: TRBD1; J: TRBJ1-1; V: TRBV29-1; size: NA; DNA: TGCAGCGTCCGATACAGGGGGACGAACACTGAAGCTTTCTTT; CDR3: CSVRYRGTNTEAFF
D: TRBD1; J: TRBJ1-1; V: TRBV7-3; size: NA; DNA: TGTGCCAGCAGCCCGTCAGGGGGGGACACTGAAGCTTTCTTT; CDR3: CASSPSGGDTEAFF
D: TRBD1; J: TRBJ1-2; V: TRBV6-5; size: NA; DNA: TGTGCCAGCACCCAGGGGGGGTACGGTGGCTACACCTTC; CDR3: CASTQGGYGGYTF
D: NA; J: TRBJ2-1; V: TRBV11-3; size: NA; DNA: TGTGCCAGCTTAGACAGCTCCGACTTTAGCTCCTACAATGAGCAGTTCTTC; CDR3: CASLDSSDFSSYNEQFF
D: NA; J: TRBJ1-6; V: TRBV27; size: once; DNA: TGTGCCAGCAGTTGGGGCTCGGTCGGTGCCCTAAATAATTCACCCCTCCACTTT; CDR3: CASSWGSVGALNNSPLHF
D: TRBD1; J: TRBJ1-1; V: TRBV6-5; size: once; DNA: TGTGCCAGCAGTTACCAGACAGGGGAAGCTTTCTTT; CDR3: CASSYQTGEAFF
D: NA; J: TRBJ2-1; V: TRBV12-3/TRBV12-4; size: once; DNA: TGTGCCAGTACGTCTAACTACAATGAGCAGTTCTTC; CDR3: CASTSNYNEQFF
D: TRBD1; J: TRBJ1-5; V: TRBV19; size: few; DNA: TGTGCCAGTAAGGACAGGGGGCAACAGCCCCAGCATTTT; CDR3: CASKDRGQQPQHF
D: NA; J: TRBJ2-1; V: TRBV21-1; size: NA; DNA: TGTGCCAGCAGCAAAGGGGTAGGAGGGCCACACAATGAGCAGTTCTTC; CDR3: CASSKGVGGPHNEQFF
D: NA; J: TRBJ1-2; V: TRBV6-6; size: NA; DNA: TGTGCCAGCAGTTACTCGTCAGCTGCTGTTAACTATGGCTACACCTTC; CDR3: CASSYSSAAVNYGYTF
D: NA; J: TRBJ2-4; V: TRBV23-1; size: NA; DNA: TGCGCCACCACCAAGCGACGTGGATCCAAAAACATTCAGTACTTC; CDR3: CATTKRRGSKNIQYF
D: NA; J: TRBJ2-5; V: TRBV5-1; size: NA; DNA: TGCGCCAGCAGCTTGAGGAGCGGTGCCCTCCGGGAGACCCAGTACTTC; CDR3: CASSLRSGALRETQYF
D: NA; J: TRBJ2-7; V: TRBV7-3; size: NA; DNA: TGTGCCAGCAGTTGGGGACCAAAAGACGAGCAGTACTTC; CDR3: CASSWGPKDEQYF
D: TRBD2; J: TRBJ2-7; V: TRBV5-1; size: NA; DNA: TGCGCCAGCAGCGGGACTAGCGGTGTGGGGGAGCAGTACTTC; CDR3: CASSGTSGVGEQYF
D: TRBD1; J: TRBJ1-5; V: TRBV7-9; size: NA; DNA: TGTGCCAGCAGGACAGGGAATCAGCCCCAGCATTTT; CDR3: CASRTGNQPQHF
D: NA; J: TRBJ2-7; V: TRBV5-6; size: NA; DNA: TGTGCCAGCACCGGGGACTACGAGCAGTACTTC; CDR3: CASTGDYEQYF
D: NA; J: TRBJ2-7; V: TRBV27; size: NA; DNA: TGTGCCAGCAGTTTACGGGGCTACTCCTACGAGCAGTACTTC; CDR3: CASSLRGYSYEQYF
D: TRBD1; J: TRBJ2-1; V: TRBV7-3; size: NA; DNA: TGTGCCAGCGGAAGACAGGGGAGCTCCTACAATGAGCAGTTCTTC; CDR3: CASGRQGSSYNEQFF
D: NA; J: TRBJ1-1; V: TRBV11-3; size: once; DNA: TGTGCCAGCAGACTAACAAGGGTGAACACTGAAGCTTTCTTT; CDR3: CASRLTRVNTEAFF
D: NA; J: TRBJ1-1; V: TRBV10-3; size: NA; DNA: TGTGCCATCGGTCGGGGAGTGAACACTGAAGCTTTCTTT; CDR3: CAIGRGVNTEAFF
D: TRBD1; J: TRBJ1-1; V: TRBV7-6; size: NA; DNA: TGTGCCAGCAGCCCTCGTCAGGGGGGAGACACTGAAGCTTTCTTT; CDR3: CASSPRQGGDTEAFF
D: NA; J: TRBJ1-5; V: TRBV27; size: NA; DNA: TGTGCCAGCAGCGCTGCCCTCGGTCGGGGGGAGGGAAATCAGCCCCAGCATTTT; CDR3: CASSAALGRGEGNQPQHF